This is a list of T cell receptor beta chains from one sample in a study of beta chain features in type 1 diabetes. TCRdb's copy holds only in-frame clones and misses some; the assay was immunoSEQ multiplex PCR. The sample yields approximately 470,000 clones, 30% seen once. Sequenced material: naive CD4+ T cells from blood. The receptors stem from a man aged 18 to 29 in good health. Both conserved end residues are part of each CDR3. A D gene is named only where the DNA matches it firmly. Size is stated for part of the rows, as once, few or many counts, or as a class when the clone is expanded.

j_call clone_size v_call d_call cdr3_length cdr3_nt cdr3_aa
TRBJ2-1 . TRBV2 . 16 TGTGCCAGCAGTGATGGTAGATACAGATCCTACAATGAGCAGTTCTTC CASSDGRYRSYNEQFF
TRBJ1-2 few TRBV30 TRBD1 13 TGTGCCTGGAGCGAAAGGGACAGCTATGGCTACACCTTC CAWSERDSYGYTF
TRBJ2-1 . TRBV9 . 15 TGTGCCAGCAGCGTAGCTTTGAGCTCCGACAATGAGCAGTTCTTC CASSVALSSDNEQFF
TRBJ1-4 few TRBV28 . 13 TGTGCCAGCAGTTTAACCGGGAGTGAAAAACTGTTTTTT CASSLTGSEKLFF
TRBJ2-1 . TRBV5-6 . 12 TGTGCCAGCGCACAGACCTACAATGAGCAGTTCTTC CASAQTYNEQFF
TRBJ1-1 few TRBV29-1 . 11 TGCAGCGCCCTAAAAGCCGCTGAAGCTTTCTTT CSALKAAEAFF
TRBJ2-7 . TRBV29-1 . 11 TGCAGCGCCGGGCCCGGAGACGAGCAGTACTTC CSAGPGDEQYF
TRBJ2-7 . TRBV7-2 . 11 TGTGCCAGCAGTTACAACTACGAGCAGTACTTC CASSYNYEQYF
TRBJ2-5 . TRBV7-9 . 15 TGTGCCAGCAGCTTAGCGAATGGGATACAAGAGACCCAGTACTTC CASSLANGIQETQYF
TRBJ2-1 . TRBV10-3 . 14 TGTGCCATCAGTGTTACAGGAGGAGACAATGAGCAGTTCTTC CAISVTGGDNEQFF
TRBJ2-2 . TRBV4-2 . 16 TGTGCCAGCAGCCTCCTTTTGACCGAGAACACCGGGGAGCTGTTTTTT CASSLLLTENTGELFF
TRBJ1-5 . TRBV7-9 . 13 TGTGCCAGCAGCGTTGCCGTGCCGGGGCCCCAGCATTTT CASSVAVPGPQHF
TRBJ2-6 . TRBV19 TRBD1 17 TGTGCCTGTAGTGGCCGGGACAGGGGGACCGGGGCCAACGTCCTGACTTTC CACSGRDRGTGANVLTF
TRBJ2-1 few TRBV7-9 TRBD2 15 TGTGCCAGCAGCTATCCGGGACTAGCGATCAATGAGCAGTTCTTC CASSYPGLAINEQFF
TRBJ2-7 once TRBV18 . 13 TGTGCCAGCTCACCTACAGGGCTTAACGAGCAGTACTTC CASSPTGLNEQYF
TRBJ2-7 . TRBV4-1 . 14 TGCGCCAGCAGCCTAGAAGCCCAACCCTACGAGCAGTACTTC CASSLEAQPYEQYF
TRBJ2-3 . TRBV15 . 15 TGTGCCACCAGTACAGGGACTGGCGAAACAGATACGCAGTATTTT CATSTGTGETDTQYF
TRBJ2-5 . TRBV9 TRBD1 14 TGTGCCAGCAGCGTGGGGACAGGGAAAGAGACCCAGTACTTC CASSVGTGKETQYF
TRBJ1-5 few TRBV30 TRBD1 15 TGTGCCTGGAGTGCGGGACAGGGGGCTGGTCAGCCCCAGCATTTT CAWSAGQGAGQPQHF
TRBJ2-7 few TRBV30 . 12 TGTGCCTGGTCACAGGGTACCTACGAGCAGTACTTC CAWSQGTYEQYF
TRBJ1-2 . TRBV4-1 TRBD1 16 TGCGCCAGCAGCCAGCCCAGACAGGGGGCGAGGTATGGCTACACCTTC CASSQPRQGARYGYTF
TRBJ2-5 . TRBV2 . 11 TGTGCCAGCAGATACGGGGAGACCCAGTACTTC CASRYGETQYF
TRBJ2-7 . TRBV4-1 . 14 TGCGCCAGCAGCCCGGGACCCCCGGAAGTCGAGCAGTACTTC CASSPGPPEVEQYF
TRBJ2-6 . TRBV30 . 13 TGTGCCTGGGGGATTTCTGGGGCCAACGTCCTGACTTTC CAWGISGANVLTF
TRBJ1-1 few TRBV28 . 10 TGTGCCAGCAGTCCTCCGTGGGCTTTCTTT CASSPPWAFF
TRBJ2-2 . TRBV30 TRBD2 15 TGTGCCTGGAGGGTGGCGGGAGTGAATACCGGGGAGCTGTTTTTT CAWRVAGVNTGELFF
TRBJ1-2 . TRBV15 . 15 TGTGCCACCAGCAGAGACGGTTCCAGGGCGATTGATCGTACCTTC CATSRDGSRAIDRTF
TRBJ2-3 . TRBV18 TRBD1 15 TGTGCCAGCTCACCGGAGGCAGGGGGTCCAGATACGCAGTATTTT CASSPEAGGPDTQYF